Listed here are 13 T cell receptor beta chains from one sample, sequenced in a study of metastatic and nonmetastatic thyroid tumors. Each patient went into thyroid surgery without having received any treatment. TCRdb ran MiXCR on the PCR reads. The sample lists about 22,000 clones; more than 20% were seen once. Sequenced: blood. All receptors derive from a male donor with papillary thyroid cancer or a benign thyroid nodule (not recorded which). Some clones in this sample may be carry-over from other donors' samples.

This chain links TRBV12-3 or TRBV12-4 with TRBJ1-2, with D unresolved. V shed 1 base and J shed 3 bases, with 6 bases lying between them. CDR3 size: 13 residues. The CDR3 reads CASSLEIYYGYTF. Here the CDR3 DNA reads TGTGCCAGCAGTTTAGAGATCTACTATGGCTACACCTTC.

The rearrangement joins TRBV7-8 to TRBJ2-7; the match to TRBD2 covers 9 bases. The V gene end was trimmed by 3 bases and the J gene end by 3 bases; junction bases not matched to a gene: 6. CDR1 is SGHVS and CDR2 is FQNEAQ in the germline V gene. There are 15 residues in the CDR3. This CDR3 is CASSFWSSGNYEQYF. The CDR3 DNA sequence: TGTGCCAGCAGCTTTTGGTCTAGCGGGAACTACGAGCAGTACTTC.

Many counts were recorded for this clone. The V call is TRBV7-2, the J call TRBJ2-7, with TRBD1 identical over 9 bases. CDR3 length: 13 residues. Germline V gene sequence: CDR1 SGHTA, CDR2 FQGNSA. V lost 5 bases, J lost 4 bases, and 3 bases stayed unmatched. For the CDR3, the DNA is TGTGCCAGCAGCCGAGGACAGGGGTACGAGCAGTACTTC. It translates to CASSRGQGYEQYF.

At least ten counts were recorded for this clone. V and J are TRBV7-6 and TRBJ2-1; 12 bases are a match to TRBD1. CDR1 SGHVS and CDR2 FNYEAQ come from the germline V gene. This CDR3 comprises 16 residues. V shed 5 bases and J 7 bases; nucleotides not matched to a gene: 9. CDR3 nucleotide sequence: TGTGCCAGCAGCGCCTTCCCGGGACAGGGGGCGAATGAGCAGTTCTTC. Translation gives CASSAFPGQGANEQFF.

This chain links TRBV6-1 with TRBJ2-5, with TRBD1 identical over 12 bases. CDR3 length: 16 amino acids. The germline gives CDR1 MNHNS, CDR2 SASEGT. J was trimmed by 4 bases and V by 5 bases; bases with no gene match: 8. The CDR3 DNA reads TGTGCCAGCAGTCTGACCGGGACAGGGGGCCGAGAGACCCAGTACTTC. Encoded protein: CASSLTGTGGRETQYF.

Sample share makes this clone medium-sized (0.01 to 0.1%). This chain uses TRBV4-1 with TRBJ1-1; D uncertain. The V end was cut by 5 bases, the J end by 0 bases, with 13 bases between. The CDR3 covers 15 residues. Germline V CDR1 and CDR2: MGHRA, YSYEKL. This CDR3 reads CASSTPAGMNTEAFF. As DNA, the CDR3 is TGCGCCAGCAGCACCCCCGCAGGAATGAACACTGAAGCTTTCTTT.

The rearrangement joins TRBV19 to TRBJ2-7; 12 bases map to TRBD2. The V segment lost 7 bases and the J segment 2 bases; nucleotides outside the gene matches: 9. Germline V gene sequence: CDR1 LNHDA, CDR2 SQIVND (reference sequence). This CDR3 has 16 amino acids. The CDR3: CASILFLAGGPYEQYF. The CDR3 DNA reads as TGTGCCAGTATCCTGTTTCTAGCGGGAGGGCCCTACGAGCAGTACTTC.

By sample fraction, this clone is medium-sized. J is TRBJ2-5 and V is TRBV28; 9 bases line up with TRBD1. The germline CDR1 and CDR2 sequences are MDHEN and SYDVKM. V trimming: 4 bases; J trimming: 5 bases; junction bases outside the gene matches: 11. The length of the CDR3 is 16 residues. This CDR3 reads CASSSHGQGLRETQYF. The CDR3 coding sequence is TGTGCCAGCAGTTCTCACGGACAGGGGCTAAGGGAGACCCAGTACTTC.

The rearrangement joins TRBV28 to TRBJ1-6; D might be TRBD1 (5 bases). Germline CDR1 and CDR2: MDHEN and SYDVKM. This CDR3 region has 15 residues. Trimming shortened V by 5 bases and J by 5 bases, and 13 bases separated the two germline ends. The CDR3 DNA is TGTGCCAGCAGTACAGGACCAGGGAATAATTCACCCCTCCACTTT. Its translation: CASSTGPGNNSPLHF.

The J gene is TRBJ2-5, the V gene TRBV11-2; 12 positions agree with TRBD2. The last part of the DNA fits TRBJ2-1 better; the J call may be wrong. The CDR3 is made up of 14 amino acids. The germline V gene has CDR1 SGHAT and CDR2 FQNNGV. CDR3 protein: CASNRLAGDNEQFF. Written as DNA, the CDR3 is TGTGCCAGCAACCGACTAGCGGGAGACAATGAGCAGTTCTTC.

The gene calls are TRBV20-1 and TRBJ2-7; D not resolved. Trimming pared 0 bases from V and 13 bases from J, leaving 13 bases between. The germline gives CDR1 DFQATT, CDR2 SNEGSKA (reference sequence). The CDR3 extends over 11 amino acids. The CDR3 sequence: CSARDPASAYF. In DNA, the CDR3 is TGCAGTGCTAGAGATCCGGCTTCAGCATACTTC.

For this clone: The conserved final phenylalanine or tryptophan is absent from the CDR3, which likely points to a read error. CDR3 loop: CASSPLGGGPRGETQYL. The CDR3 DNA reads TGTGCCAGCAGCCCCCTAGGCGGAGGCCCCCGAGGAGAGACCCAGTACCTC. The chain is built from TRBV5-8 and TRBJ2-5, with D possibly matching TRBD2 (5 bases). With 4 bases removed from V and 4 bases from J, the gap between germline ends came to 23 bases. The germline CDR1 and CDR2 sequences are SGHTS and YDEGEE. The CDR3 runs to 17 residues.

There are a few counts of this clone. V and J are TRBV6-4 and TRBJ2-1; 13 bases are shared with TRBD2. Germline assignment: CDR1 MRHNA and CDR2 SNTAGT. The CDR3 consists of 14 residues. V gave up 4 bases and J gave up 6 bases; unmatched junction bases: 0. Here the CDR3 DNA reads TGTGCCAGCAGTGGGACTAGCGGGAGCAATGAGCAGTTCTTC. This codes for CASSGTSGSNEQFF.